The clone carrying this TCR beta chain was observed a few times. The data are from a study of molecular identifiers for immune sequencing clone quantification. This CDR3 is 14 amino acids long. Trimming stripped 6 bases from V and 0 bases from J, with 10 bases between. Germline CDR1 and CDR2: LNHDA and SQIVND (reference sequence). Naive CD8 library inputs spanned about 19,000 to 1,000,000 sorted cells and 10%, 30% or 50% RNA. TCRdb redid the calling of the PCR reads with MiXCR, one entry per CDR3 protein. The table records about 630,000 distinct CDR3 sequences, approximately 24% of them present only once.

Sequenced material: naive CD8+ T cells from blood, with Jurkat cell RNA spiked in. Described subset: FACS-sorted CD8+CD4-CCR7+CD45RA+ naive T cells. The chain links TRBV19 to TRBJ2-3, with D perhaps matching TRBD2 (5 bases). This TCR was sampled from a human donor in good health. Some libraries in this study had Jurkat cell RNA spiked in. The CDR3 DNA follows: TGTGCCAGTAGGAGGGCTTCTAGCACAGATACGCAGTATTTT. This encodes CASRRASSTDTQYF.